Listed below are T cell receptor beta chains from one sample, sequenced in a study of T cell repertoires in cytomegalovirus infection. For these TCRs, the target antigens are not known. Using its own MiXCR run on the reads, TCRdb lists one record per CDR3 protein. Of about 220,000 distinct CDR3 sequences detected, 30% to 45% appear once; the ten largest clones hold around 60%. Sequencing was performed on CD8+ T cells from cultured PBMCs, taken from culture after CMV antigen stimulation. These TCRs come from a human donor in good health (CMV status not recorded). Some clones in this sample may be carry-over from other donors' samples. Each CDR3 is given with its conserved first and last residue. The order of the fields is clone size, J gene, D gene, V gene, CDR3 protein, CDR3 DNA. A D gene is named only where the DNA matches it firmly. A row's size may be missing; if present it is once, few, many or a size class.

clone_size: once
j_call: TRBJ2-5
d_call: TRBD2
v_call: TRBV7-4
cdr3_aa: CASSSASGSRQGTQYF
cdr3_nt: TGTGCCAGCAGCTCCGCTAGCGGGAGTCGCCAAGGGACCCAGTACTTC

clone_size: .
j_call: TRBJ2-7
d_call: .
v_call: TRBV11-2
cdr3_aa: CASSLIGARGEQYF
cdr3_nt: TGTGCCAGCAGCTTAATTGGGGCTAGAGGCGAGCAGTACTTC

clone_size: few
j_call: TRBJ2-3
d_call: .
v_call: TRBV7-6
cdr3_aa: CASSSGLLQYF
cdr3_nt: TGTGCCAGCAGCTCCGGGCTTCTTCAGTATTTT

clone_size: few
j_call: TRBJ1-2
d_call: .
v_call: TRBV28
cdr3_aa: CASRPKGYGYTF
cdr3_nt: TGTGCCAGCAGACCTAAGGGTTATGGCTACACCTTC

clone_size: .
j_call: TRBJ2-1
d_call: TRBD2
v_call: TRBV9
cdr3_aa: CASSEDSGSPYNEQFF
cdr3_nt: TGTGCCAGCAGCGAGGATAGCGGGAGTCCCTACAATGAGCAGTTCTTC

clone_size: few
j_call: TRBJ1-1
d_call: .
v_call: TRBV11-2
cdr3_aa: CASSLEGRAGASGTEAFF
cdr3_nt: TGTGCCAGCAGCTTAGAGGGCCGAGCGGGGGCTTCTGGCACTGAAGCTTTCTTT

clone_size: .
j_call: TRBJ2-7
d_call: .
v_call: TRBV28
cdr3_aa: CASSPRGALNEQYF
cdr3_nt: TGTGCCAGCAGTCCGAGGGGGGCGCTGAACGAGCAGTACTTC

clone_size: few
j_call: TRBJ2-3
d_call: .
v_call: TRBV20-1
cdr3_aa: CSARLQGRRTDTQYF
cdr3_nt: TGCAGTGCTAGACTTCAGGGGAGACGCACAGATACGCAGTATTTT

clone_size: .
j_call: TRBJ2-2
d_call: TRBD2
v_call: TRBV7-9
cdr3_aa: CASSPGTSGPTGELFF
cdr3_nt: TGTGCCAGCAGCCCCGGGACTAGCGGGCCCACCGGGGAGCTGTTTTTT

clone_size: few
j_call: TRBJ1-1
d_call: .
v_call: TRBV27
cdr3_aa: CASSLPGHEAFF
cdr3_nt: TGTGCCAGCAGTTTACCGGGACACGAAGCTTTCTTT

clone_size: .
j_call: TRBJ1-1
d_call: .
v_call: TRBV6-2/TRBV6-3
cdr3_aa: CASSYSPRVNTEAFF
cdr3_nt: TGTGCCAGCAGTTACTCTCCCCGGGTGAACACTGAAGCTTTCTTT

clone_size: .
j_call: TRBJ2-1
d_call: .
v_call: TRBV11-2
cdr3_aa: CASSYLGAGLTYNEQFF
cdr3_nt: TGTGCCAGCAGCTATTTGGGCGCGGGTTTGACCTACAATGAGCAGTTCTTC

clone_size: .
j_call: TRBJ1-2
d_call: .
v_call: TRBV19
cdr3_aa: CASISASSYGYTF
cdr3_nt: TGTGCCAGTATCTCAGCTTCGTCCTACGGCTACACCTTC

clone_size: .
j_call: TRBJ2-5
d_call: TRBD1
v_call: TRBV28
cdr3_aa: CASSPRTGLQETQYF
cdr3_nt: TGTGCCAGCAGTCCCAGGACAGGTTTACAAGAGACCCAGTACTTC

clone_size: .
j_call: TRBJ1-5
d_call: TRBD1
v_call: TRBV6-5
cdr3_aa: CASSYRDRSNQPQHF
cdr3_nt: TGTGCCAGCAGTTACCGGGACAGAAGCAATCAGCCCCAGCATTTT

clone_size: once
j_call: TRBJ2-7
d_call: TRBD2
v_call: TRBV19
cdr3_aa: CASSSGLAGVPYEQYF
cdr3_nt: TGTGCCAGTAGTTCGGGACTAGCGGGGGTGCCCTACGAGCAGTACTTC

clone_size: few
j_call: TRBJ2-5
d_call: TRBD2
v_call: TRBV7-6
cdr3_aa: CASSLLAGGDLETQYF
cdr3_nt: TGTGCCAGCAGCTTATTAGCGGGGGGGGATTTGGAGACCCAGTACTTC

clone_size: .
j_call: TRBJ1-1
d_call: .
v_call: TRBV7-9
cdr3_aa: CASSSERGVRRNTEAFF
cdr3_nt: TGTGCCAGCAGCTCTGAAAGGGGGGTGCGAAGGAACACTGAAGCTTTCTTT

clone_size: .
j_call: TRBJ2-5
d_call: .
v_call: TRBV7-6
cdr3_aa: CASSLVGSLETQYF
cdr3_nt: TGTGCCAGCAGCTTAGTTGGCAGTCTGGAGACCCAGTACTTC

clone_size: once
j_call: TRBJ2-1
d_call: .
v_call: TRBV20-1
cdr3_aa: CSARVSPEGNEQFF
cdr3_nt: TGCAGTGCTAGAGTTAGCCCCGAGGGCAATGAGCAGTTCTTC

clone_size: .
j_call: TRBJ2-5
d_call: .
v_call: TRBV12-3/TRBV12-4
cdr3_aa: CASSYSVGETQYF
cdr3_nt: TGTGCCAGCAGTTATTCGGTCGGGGAGACCCAGTACTTC

clone_size: .
j_call: TRBJ1-2
d_call: .
v_call: TRBV27
cdr3_aa: CASSLNRLIYGYTF
cdr3_nt: TGTGCCAGCAGTTTGAATAGACTGATCTATGGCTACACCTTC

clone_size: .
j_call: TRBJ2-7
d_call: .
v_call: TRBV20-1
cdr3_aa: CSARERTVAYEQYF
cdr3_nt: TGCAGTGCTAGAGAGCGGACGGTAGCCTACGAGCAGTACTTC

clone_size: few
j_call: TRBJ2-2
d_call: .
v_call: TRBV14
cdr3_aa: CASSQDLSLAGSTGELFF
cdr3_nt: TGTGCCAGCAGCCAAGATCTCAGTTTGGCAGGGTCCACCGGGGAGCTGTTTTTT

clone_size: .
j_call: TRBJ2-3
d_call: .
v_call: TRBV7-2
cdr3_aa: CASSLQGLTDTQYF
cdr3_nt: TGTGCCAGCAGCTTACAGGGGCTCACAGATACGCAGTATTTT

clone_size: few
j_call: TRBJ2-1
d_call: TRBD1
v_call: TRBV5-5
cdr3_aa: CASSWGQPVEQFF
cdr3_nt: TGTGCCAGCAGCTGGGGACAGCCCGTCGAGCAGTTCTTC

clone_size: .
j_call: TRBJ1-5
d_call: .
v_call: TRBV7-8
cdr3_aa: CASSVSGEGHQPQHF
cdr3_nt: TGTGCCAGCAGCGTCTCGGGAGAGGGACATCAGCCCCAGCATTTT

clone_size: .
j_call: TRBJ2-7
d_call: .
v_call: TRBV7-6
cdr3_aa: CASSLAGAESSYEQYF
cdr3_nt: TGTGCCAGCAGCTTAGCCGGGGCAGAGAGCTCCTACGAGCAGTACTTC

clone_size: .
j_call: TRBJ2-1
d_call: .
v_call: TRBV7-9
cdr3_aa: CASSPSEGGKDNEQFF
cdr3_nt: TGTGCCAGCAGCCCCAGCGAGGGGGGAAAGGACAATGAGCAGTTCTTC

clone_size: .
j_call: TRBJ2-5
d_call: TRBD2
v_call: TRBV6-5
cdr3_aa: CASSYSWESGGDQETQYF
cdr3_nt: TGTGCCAGCAGTTACTCGTGGGAAAGCGGGGGAGACCAAGAGACCCAGTACTTC

clone_size: many
j_call: TRBJ2-7
d_call: .
v_call: TRBV7-2
cdr3_aa: CASSLGDHPYEQYF
cdr3_nt: TGTGCCAGCAGCCTAGGGGACCACCCTTACGAGCAGTACTTC

clone_size: .
j_call: TRBJ1-5
d_call: TRBD1
v_call: TRBV7-9
cdr3_aa: CASSLTGGFQPQHF
cdr3_nt: TGTGCCAGCAGCCTGACAGGGGGCTTTCAGCCCCAGCATTTT

clone_size: .
j_call: TRBJ1-2
d_call: .
v_call: TRBV4-2
cdr3_aa: CASSQQGAGGGGYGYTF
cdr3_nt: TGTGCCAGCAGCCAGCAAGGCGCCGGGGGCGGGGGATATGGCTACACCTTC

clone_size: .
j_call: TRBJ2-1
d_call: .
v_call: TRBV7-9
cdr3_aa: CASSRGPHEQFF
cdr3_nt: TGTGCCAGCTCCCGCGGCCCCCATGAGCAGTTCTTC

clone_size: many
j_call: TRBJ1-3
d_call: .
v_call: TRBV7-2
cdr3_aa: CASSFSVGSSGNTIYF
cdr3_nt: TGTGCCAGCAGCTTTAGTGTAGGGAGCTCCGGAAACACCATATATTTT

clone_size: .
j_call: TRBJ2-7
d_call: TRBD1
v_call: TRBV7-8
cdr3_aa: CASSLWAQGVYEQYF
cdr3_nt: TGTGCCAGCAGCTTATGGGCCCAGGGGGTTTACGAGCAGTACTTC

clone_size: .
j_call: TRBJ2-2
d_call: .
v_call: TRBV6-1
cdr3_aa: CASSVSTGELFF
cdr3_nt: TGTGCCAGCAGTGTTTCCACCGGGGAGCTGTTTTTT

clone_size: .
j_call: TRBJ1-1
d_call: TRBD1
v_call: TRBV7-9
cdr3_aa: CASSSLTGTGAFF
cdr3_nt: TGTGCCAGCAGCTCCCTCACCGGGACAGGGGCTTTCTTT

clone_size: .
j_call: TRBJ2-1
d_call: .
v_call: TRBV6-6
cdr3_aa: CASRNREGQSNEQFF
cdr3_nt: TGTGCCAGCAGGAACAGGGAGGGGCAGAGCAATGAGCAGTTCTTC

clone_size: .
j_call: TRBJ2-7
d_call: .
v_call: TRBV7-9
cdr3_aa: CASSIRAYEQYF
cdr3_nt: TGTGCCAGCAGCATCCGGGCCTACGAGCAGTACTTC

clone_size: few
j_call: TRBJ2-7
d_call: .
v_call: TRBV19
cdr3_aa: CASSIDLRYEQYF
cdr3_nt: TGTGCCAGTAGTATAGATCTCCGTTACGAGCAGTACTTC

clone_size: few
j_call: TRBJ1-1
d_call: .
v_call: TRBV25-1
cdr3_aa: CASSEIGDGDTEAFF
cdr3_nt: TGTGCCAGCAGTGAAATAGGGGACGGTGACACTGAAGCTTTCTTT

clone_size: few
j_call: TRBJ2-2
d_call: TRBD2
v_call: TRBV6-1
cdr3_aa: CASSGLAGATGELFF
cdr3_nt: TGTGCCAGCAGTGGACTAGCGGGAGCCACCGGGGAGCTGTTTTTT

clone_size: once
j_call: TRBJ1-5
d_call: TRBD1
v_call: TRBV19
cdr3_aa: CASRRTGPGNQPQHF
cdr3_nt: TGTGCCAGTAGGCGGACAGGGCCTGGCAATCAGCCCCAGCATTTT

clone_size: few
j_call: TRBJ1-1
d_call: TRBD1
v_call: TRBV6-6
cdr3_aa: CASSPPGTGGTEAFF
cdr3_nt: TGTGCCAGCAGCCCCCCTGGGACAGGGGGCACTGAAGCTTTCTTT

clone_size: many
j_call: TRBJ2-3
d_call: TRBD2
v_call: TRBV7-8
cdr3_aa: CASSLGLAEGAFTDTQYF
cdr3_nt: TGTGCCAGCAGCTTGGGACTAGCGGAGGGGGCCTTCACAGATACGCAGTATTTT

clone_size: .
j_call: TRBJ2-1
d_call: TRBD1
v_call: TRBV28
cdr3_aa: CASRAWGTGTSFFYNEQFF
cdr3_nt: TGTGCCAGCAGGGCATGGGGGACAGGGACCTCCTTCTTCTACAATGAGCAGTTCTTC

clone_size: few
j_call: TRBJ2-5
d_call: TRBD1
v_call: TRBV19
cdr3_aa: CASSFRDRGNRETQYF
cdr3_nt: TGTGCCAGTAGTTTCCGGGACAGGGGTAATAGGGAGACCCAGTACTTC

clone_size: few
j_call: TRBJ1-2
d_call: .
v_call: TRBV19
cdr3_aa: CASTSGVGNYGYTF
cdr3_nt: TGTGCCAGTACCTCGGGGGTAGGGAACTATGGCTACACCTTC

clone_size: .
j_call: TRBJ2-7
d_call: .
v_call: TRBV6-5
cdr3_aa: CASSDRPPGWYEQYF
cdr3_nt: TGTGCCAGCAGTGATAGGCCGCCAGGGTGGTACGAGCAGTACTTC

clone_size: .
j_call: TRBJ1-3
d_call: .
v_call: TRBV28
cdr3_aa: CASSFPGDTIYF
cdr3_nt: TGTGCCAGCAGTTTCCCAGGGGACACCATATATTTT

clone_size: few
j_call: TRBJ1-5
d_call: .
v_call: TRBV4-1
cdr3_aa: CASSQDWGGNQPQHF
cdr3_nt: TGCGCCAGCAGCCAAGATTGGGGGGGCAATCAGCCCCAGCATTTT